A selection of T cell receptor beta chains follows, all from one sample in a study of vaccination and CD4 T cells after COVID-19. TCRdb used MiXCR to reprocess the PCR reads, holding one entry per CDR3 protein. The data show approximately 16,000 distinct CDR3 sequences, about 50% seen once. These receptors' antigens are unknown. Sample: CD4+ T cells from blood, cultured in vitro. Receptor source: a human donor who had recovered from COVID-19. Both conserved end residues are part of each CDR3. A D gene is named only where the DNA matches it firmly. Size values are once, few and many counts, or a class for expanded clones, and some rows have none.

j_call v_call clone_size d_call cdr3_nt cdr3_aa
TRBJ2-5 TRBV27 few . TGTGCCAGCAGTTTTAGACACCAAGAGACCCAGTACTTC CASSFRHQETQYF
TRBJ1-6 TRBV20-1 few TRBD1 TGCAGTGCTAGAGCTCGTAGAGCAGGGGGGAATTCACCCCTCCACTTT CSARARRAGGNSPLHF
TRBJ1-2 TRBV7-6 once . TGTGCCAGCAGCTTAGTCTCCCAGGGAGGTGGCTACACCTTC CASSLVSQGGGYTF
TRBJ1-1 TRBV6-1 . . TGTGCCAGCAGTGAACCCTCCTTAGGTGCCAGGGAGGTTAACACTGAAGCTTTCTTT CASSEPSLGAREVNTEAFF
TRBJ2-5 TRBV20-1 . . TGCAGTGCTAGAGCCCCACAGGGTGGGGAGACCCAGTACTTC CSARAPQGGETQYF
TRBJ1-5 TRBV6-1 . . TGTGCCAGCAGTGAAGCGCTCGGGTATAACAATCAGCCCCAGCATTTT CASSEALGYNNQPQHF
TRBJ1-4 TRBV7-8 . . TGTGCCAGCAGCCTCATGGGGGGGGATAATGAAAAACTGTTTTTT CASSLMGGDNEKLFF
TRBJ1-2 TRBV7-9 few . TGTGCCAGCAGCTCCCGGACATATGGCTACACCTTC CASSSRTYGYTF
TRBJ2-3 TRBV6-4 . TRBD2 TGTGCCAGCAAAGCCGCGGGGGAGGGGGATACGCAGTATTTT CASKAAGEGDTQYF
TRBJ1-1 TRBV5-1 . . TGCGCCAGCAGCTTGGTGGGATCGGACACTGAAGCTTTCTTT CASSLVGSDTEAFF
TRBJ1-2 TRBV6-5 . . TGTGCCAGCAGTTCCCGGGGACTCAACAGCTATGGCTACACCTTC CASSSRGLNSYGYTF
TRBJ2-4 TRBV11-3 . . TGTGCCAGCAGCCCCCGATTAGTAGGCATTCAGTACTTC CASSPRLVGIQYF
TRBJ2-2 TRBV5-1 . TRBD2 TGCGCCAGCAGCAGTACTAGCGGGGGGCGATGGACCGGGGAGCTGTTTTTT CASSSTSGGRWTGELFF
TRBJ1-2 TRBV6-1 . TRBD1 TGTGCCAGCAGATCTCAGGGGGGGGGCTATGGCTACACCTTC CASRSQGGGYGYTF
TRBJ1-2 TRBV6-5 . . TGTACCAGCAGTTACTCCCCTCACGTAGGTGGTACCAACTATGGCTACACCTTC CTSSYSPHVGGTNYGYTF
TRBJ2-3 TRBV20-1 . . TGCAGTGCTAGGGGGGTAAGCACAGATACGCAGTATTTT CSARGVSTDTQYF
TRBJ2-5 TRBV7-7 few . TGTGCTAGCAGCTTAGGACAGCTCCAAGAGACCCAGTACTTC CASSLGQLQETQYF
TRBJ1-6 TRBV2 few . TGTGCCAGCAGGTCTAATTCACCCCTCCACTTT CASRSNSPLHF
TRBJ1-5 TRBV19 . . TGTGCCAGTAGTATATATGCGGGGGTACAGCCCCAGCATTTT CASSIYAGVQPQHF
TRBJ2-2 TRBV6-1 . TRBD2 TGTGCCACTGGGAGGGTTCACACCGGGGAGCTGTTTTTT CATGRVHTGELFF
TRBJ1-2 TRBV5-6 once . TGTGCCAGCAGCTCAAAGCCGGGACAAGTAATAGGCTACACCTTC CASSSKPGQVIGYTF
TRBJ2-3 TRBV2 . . TGTGCCAGCACCATAAGCCCTCATAGCACAGATACGCAGTATTTT CASTISPHSTDTQYF
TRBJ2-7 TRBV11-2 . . TGTGCCAGCAGCTCGCCTTATGGCGGCGAGCAGTACTTC CASSSPYGGEQYF
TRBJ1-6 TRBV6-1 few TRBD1 TGTGCCAGCAGCTTCATACAGGGGGCAAGTTCACCCCTCCACTTT CASSFIQGASSPLHF
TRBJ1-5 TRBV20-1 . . TGCAGTGCTAGAGATCCGAACAGCAATCAGCCCCAGCATTTT CSARDPNSNQPQHF
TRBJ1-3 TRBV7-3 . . TGTGCCAGCAGCTTGGGTTACTCTGGAAACACCATATATTTT CASSLGYSGNTIYF
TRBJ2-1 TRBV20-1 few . TGCAGTGCCCCCCGGGGGAACAATGAGCAGTTCTTC CSAPRGNNEQFF
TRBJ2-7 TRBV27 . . TGTGCCAGCAGTGGTTTTGACTCCTACGAGCAGTACTTC CASSGFDSYEQYF
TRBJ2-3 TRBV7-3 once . TGTGCCAGCAGCCCCGGGGCTCCAGATACGCAGTATTTT CASSPGAPDTQYF
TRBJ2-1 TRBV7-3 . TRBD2 TGTGCCAGCAGCTTACAGTCATCCGGACTAGCGGGGGGTGGGGCCTACAATGAGCAGTTCTTC CASSLQSSGLAGGGAYNEQFF